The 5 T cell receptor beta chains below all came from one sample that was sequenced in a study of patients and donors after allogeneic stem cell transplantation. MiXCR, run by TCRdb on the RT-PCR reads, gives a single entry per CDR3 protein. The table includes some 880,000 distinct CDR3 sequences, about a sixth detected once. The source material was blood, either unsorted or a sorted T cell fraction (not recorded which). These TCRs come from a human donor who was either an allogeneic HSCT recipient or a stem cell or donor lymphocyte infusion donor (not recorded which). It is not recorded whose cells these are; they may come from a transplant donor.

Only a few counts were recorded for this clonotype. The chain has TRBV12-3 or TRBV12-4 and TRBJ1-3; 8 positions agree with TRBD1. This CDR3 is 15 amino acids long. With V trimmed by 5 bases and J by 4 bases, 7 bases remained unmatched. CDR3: CASSRGQARGNTIYF. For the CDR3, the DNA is TGTGCCAGCAGTAGGGGACAGGCCAGAGGAAACACCATATATTTT.

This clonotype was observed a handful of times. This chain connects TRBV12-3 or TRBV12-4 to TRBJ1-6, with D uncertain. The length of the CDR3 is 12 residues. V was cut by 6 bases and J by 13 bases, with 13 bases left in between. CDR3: CASRGAIMPLHF. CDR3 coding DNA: TGTGCCAGCAGAGGAGCGATTATGCCCCTCCACTTT.

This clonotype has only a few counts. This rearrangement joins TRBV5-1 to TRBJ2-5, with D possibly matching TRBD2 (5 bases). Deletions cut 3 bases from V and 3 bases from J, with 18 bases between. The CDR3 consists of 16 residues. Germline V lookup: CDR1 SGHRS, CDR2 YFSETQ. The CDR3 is CASSWTGGLYKETQYF. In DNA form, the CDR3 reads TGCGCCAGCAGCTGGACCGGTGGACTCTACAAAGAGACCCAGTACTTC.

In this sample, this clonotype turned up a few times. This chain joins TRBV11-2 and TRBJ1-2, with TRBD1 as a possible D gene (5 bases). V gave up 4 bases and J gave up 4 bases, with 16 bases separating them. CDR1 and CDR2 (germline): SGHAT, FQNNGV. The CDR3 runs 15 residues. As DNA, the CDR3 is TGTGCCAGCAGCTGGAGTCCGGGACCGGTCTATGGCTACACCTTC. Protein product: CASSWSPGPVYGYTF.

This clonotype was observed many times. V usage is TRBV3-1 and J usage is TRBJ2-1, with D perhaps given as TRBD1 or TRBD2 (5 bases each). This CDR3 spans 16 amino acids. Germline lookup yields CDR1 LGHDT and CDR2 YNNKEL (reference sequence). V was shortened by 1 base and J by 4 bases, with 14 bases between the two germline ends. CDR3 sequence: CASSQAGREPYNEQFF. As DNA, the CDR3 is TGTGCCAGCAGCCAAGCGGGACGGGAACCATACAATGAGCAGTTCTTC.